The sequence of this T cell receptor beta chain was determined in a study of response to subunit inactivated influenza vaccine. Whole-study results and caveats: The study's authors posited that every seasonal influenza vaccination enlists few new T cells.

TCRdb processed the RT-PCR reads anew with MiXCR; each CDR3 protein has one entry. The sample records fewer than 750,000 distinct CDR3 sequences, around 15% being singletons. A few counts support this clonotype. No antigen is known for it. Germline lookup yields CDR1 SEHNR and CDR2 FQNEAQ (reference sequence). With 3 bases clipped from V and 12 bases from J, the junction kept 7 bases outside the gene matches. There are 12 residues in the CDR3. J is TRBJ2-7 and V is TRBV7-9; the match to TRBD1 covers 8 bases. This specimen was PBMCs from blood, taken approximately 12 days after vaccination. The receptor was derived from a man aged 50-59 years who received an inactivated influenza vaccine. The CDR3 region is CASSLGYGTGYF. The CDR3 region has the DNA TGTGCCAGCAGCTTGGGGTACGGGACAGGGTACTTC.